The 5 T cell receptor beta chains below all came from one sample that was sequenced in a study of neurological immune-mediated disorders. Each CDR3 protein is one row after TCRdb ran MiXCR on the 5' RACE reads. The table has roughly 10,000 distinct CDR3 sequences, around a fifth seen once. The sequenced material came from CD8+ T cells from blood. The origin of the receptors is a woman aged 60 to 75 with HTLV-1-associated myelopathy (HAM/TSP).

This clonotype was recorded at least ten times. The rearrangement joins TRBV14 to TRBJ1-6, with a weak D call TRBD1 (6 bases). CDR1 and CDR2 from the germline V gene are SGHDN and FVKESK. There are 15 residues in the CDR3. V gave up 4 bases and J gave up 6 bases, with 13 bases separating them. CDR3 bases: TGTGCCAGCAGCCCACACCAGGGGCTTAATTCACCCCTCCACTTT. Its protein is CASSPHQGLNSPLHF.

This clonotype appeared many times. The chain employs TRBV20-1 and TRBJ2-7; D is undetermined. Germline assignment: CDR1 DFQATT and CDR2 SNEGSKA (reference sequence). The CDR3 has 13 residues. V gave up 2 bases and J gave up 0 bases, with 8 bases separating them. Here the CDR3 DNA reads TGCAGTGCTAGACATTCCCTCTCCTACGAGCAGTACTTC. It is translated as CSARHSLSYEQYF.

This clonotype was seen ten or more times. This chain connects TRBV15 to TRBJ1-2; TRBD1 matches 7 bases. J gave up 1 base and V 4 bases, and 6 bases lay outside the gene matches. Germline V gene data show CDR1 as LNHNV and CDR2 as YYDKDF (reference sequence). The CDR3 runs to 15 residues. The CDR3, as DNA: TGTGCCACCAGCACTGACAGGGCCATTAACTATGGCTACACCTTC. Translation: CATSTDRAINYGYTF.

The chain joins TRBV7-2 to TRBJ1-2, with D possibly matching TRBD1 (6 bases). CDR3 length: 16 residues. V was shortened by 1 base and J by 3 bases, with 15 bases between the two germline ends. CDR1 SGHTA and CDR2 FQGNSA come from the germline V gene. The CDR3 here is CASSLGTYRDHYGYTF. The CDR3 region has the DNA TGTGCCAGCAGCTTAGGGACTTACAGGGATCACTATGGCTACACCTTC.

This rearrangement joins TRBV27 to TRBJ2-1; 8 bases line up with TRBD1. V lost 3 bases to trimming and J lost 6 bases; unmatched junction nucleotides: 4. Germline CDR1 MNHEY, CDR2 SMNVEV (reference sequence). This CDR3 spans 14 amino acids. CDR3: CASSFNRGANEQFF. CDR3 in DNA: TGTGCCAGCAGTTTTAACAGGGGGGCCAATGAGCAGTTCTTC.